This is a list of T cell receptor beta chains from one sample in a study of blood T cells in healthy people across ages. From the 5' RACE reads, TCRdb called clonotypes with MiXCR, one entry per CDR3 protein. The table includes over 1,200,000 distinct CDR3 sequences, approximately 59% detected once. Sequences were obtained from blood. The origin of the receptors is a man in his late teens or twenties in good health. The CDR3 runs from the conserved cysteine through the conserved F or W. A D gene is named only where the DNA matches it firmly. Some rows mark clone size as missing; the rest say once, few, many or name a class of expanded clone.

d_call clone_size j_call v_call cdr3_nt cdr3_aa
TRBD1 few TRBJ2-7 TRBV12-3/TRBV12-4 TGTGCCAGCAGGTGGCGGGACAGGGCTAGCGAGCAGTACTTC CASRWRDRASEQYF
TRBD1 - TRBJ2-5 TRBV7-9 TGTGCCAGCAGCTCGAAAAGACAGGGTCAGCGGGAGACCCAGTACTTC CASSSKRQGQRETQYF
- - TRBJ2-7 TRBV3-1 TGTGCCAGCAGCCAAGATTTACAGCCCCCCAGTATATACGAGCAGTACTTC CASSQDLQPPSIYEQYF
TRBD1 - TRBJ2-1 TRBV5-1 TGCGCCAGCAGCTTGAAATCCGGGACAGGGAGTAAGGATGAGCAGTTCTTC CASSLKSGTGSKDEQFF
- - TRBJ2-7 TRBV6-6 TGTGCCAGCACGGCGGGGCCCTCCTACGAGCAGTACTTC CASTAGPSYEQYF
- few TRBJ2-7 TRBV6-1 TGTGCCAGCAGTGAAGCTTTCGGTCGAGTCAAAAACGAGCAGTACTTC CASSEAFGRVKNEQYF
- once TRBJ2-5 TRBV2 TGTGCCAGCAGTTGGGGTCAGCCCAGTGGGGAGACCCAGTACTTC CASSWGQPSGETQYF
TRBD2 - TRBJ2-1 TRBV12-5 TGTGCTAGTGGTTTTACTAGCGGGAGGGCAATGAGGAATGAGCAGTTCTTC CASGFTSGRAMRNEQFF
- - TRBJ2-1 TRBV29-1 TGCAGCGCCAACGGTGGAGAGATCTCCTACAATGAGCAGTTCTTC CSANGGEISYNEQFF
- - TRBJ2-7 TRBV24-1 TGTGCCACCAGTGACCCCGGACTGGTCCACGAGCAGTACTTC CATSDPGLVHEQYF
- - TRBJ2-3 TRBV29-1 TGCAGCGCCCAGGGGGCACTAGCGACAGATACGCAGTATTTT CSAQGALATDTQYF
TRBD2 - TRBJ2-7 TRBV29-1 TGCAGCGTCGGGAGTAGCGGGAGTCTCGAGCAGTACTTC CSVGSSGSLEQYF
- - TRBJ2-7 TRBV2 TGTGCCAGTTGGGGGCGGTCCTACGAGCAGTACTTC CASWGRSYEQYF
- few TRBJ2-3 TRBV12-3/TRBV12-4 TGTGCCAGCAGTTCCTCCCCTAGGAATGGGTATAGCACAGATACGCAGTATTTT CASSSSPRNGYSTDTQYF
TRBD1 - TRBJ1-2 TRBV4-1 TGCGCCAGCAACTCGCCCGGACAGGGCTTATTTAGTGGCTACACCTTC CASNSPGQGLFSGYTF
TRBD2 few TRBJ2-5 TRBV20-1 TGCAGTGCGGGACTAGGACGGGATCAAGAGACCCAGTACTTC CSAGLGRDQETQYF
- - TRBJ2-7 TRBV4-2 TGTGCCAGCAGCCCATACTTATCCTACGAGCAGTACTTC CASSPYLSYEQYF
- - TRBJ1-1 TRBV18 TGTGCCAGCTCAAGCGAGAGAGGGATCTTGCTGAGCACTGAAGCTTTCTTT CASSSERGILLSTEAFF
TRBD2 - TRBJ2-3 TRBV15 TGTGCCACCAGCAGAGATGGAAATTTCGGGACTAGCGATATAGATACGCAGTATTTT CATSRDGNFGTSDIDTQYF
- once TRBJ1-3 TRBV19 TGTGCCACCGTGTCCCCTGGAAACACCATATATTTT CATVSPGNTIYF
TRBD1 - TRBJ2-3 TRBV20-1 TGCAGTGCTACGGGACAGGGATACACAGATACGCAGTATTTT CSATGQGYTDTQYF
- few TRBJ2-7 TRBV29-1 TGCAGCGTTGTTGGGGGAGTCCCACGGGAGCAGTACTTC CSVVGGVPREQYF